This T cell receptor beta chain was profiled in a study of blood T cells in healthy people across ages. The table lists this clonotype with many counts. A second 7 to 11 cycle PCR used barcoded and J-beta primers. TCRdb re-derived calls from the 5' RACE reads in MiXCR, one entry per CDR3 protein. The table has about 640,000 distinct CDR3 sequences, 58% seen once. CDR1 is SGHVS, CDR2 FQNEAQ, per germline. V was pared by 5 bases and J by 2 bases, with 6 bases of the junction left unmatched. CDR3 length equals 14 residues. The material sequenced was blood. The receptor's source is a man aged 60-69 years in good health. The rearrangement uses TRBV7-8 and TRBJ2-7; 7 bases line up with TRBD1. This CDR3 reads CASSLNRGPYEQYF. CDR3 in DNA: TGTGCCAGCAGCCTTAACAGGGGACCCTACGAGCAGTACTTC.